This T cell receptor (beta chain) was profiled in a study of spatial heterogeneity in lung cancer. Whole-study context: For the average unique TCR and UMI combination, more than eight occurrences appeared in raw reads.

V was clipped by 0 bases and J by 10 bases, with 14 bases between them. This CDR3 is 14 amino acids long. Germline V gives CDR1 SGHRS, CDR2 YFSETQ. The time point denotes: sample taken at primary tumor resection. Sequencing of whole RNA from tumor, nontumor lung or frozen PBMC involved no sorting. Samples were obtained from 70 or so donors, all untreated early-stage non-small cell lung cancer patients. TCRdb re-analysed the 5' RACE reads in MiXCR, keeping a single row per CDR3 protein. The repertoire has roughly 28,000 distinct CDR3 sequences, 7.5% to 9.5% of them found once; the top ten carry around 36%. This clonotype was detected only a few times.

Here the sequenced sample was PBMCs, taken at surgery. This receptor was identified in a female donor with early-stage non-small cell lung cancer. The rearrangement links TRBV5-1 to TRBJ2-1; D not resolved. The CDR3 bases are TGCGCCAGCAGCTTGGCGGCTGGTCTCAACGAGCAGTTCTTC. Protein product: CASSLAAGLNEQFF.